This is a list of T cell receptor beta chains from one sample in a study of cytomegalovirus exposure and HLA in healthy donors. Clones were read by immunoSEQ multiplex PCR, and TCRdb kept only the in-frame ones, dropping some. Here the sample spans about 80,000 clones, approximately 62% being singletons. Sequencing was carried out using PBMCs. The receptor set was obtained from a male donor in good health and CMV-seropositive. CDR3s include the opening cysteine and the closing phenylalanine or tryptophan. Fields, in order: V gene, J gene, clone size, D gene, CDR3 DNA, CDR3 protein. The D gene is left open where the match is weak. Expanded clones are given a class, and other clones once, few, many or no size at all.

TRBV6-5	TRBJ2-7	NA	NA	TGTGCCAGCAGTTCCTACAGCAGCGAGCAGTACTTC	CASSSYSSEQYF
TRBV25-1	TRBJ2-4	NA	NA	TGTGCCAGCAGTGCCCTGGGAGGTGCGGACATTCAGTACTTC	CASSALGGADIQYF
TRBV30	TRBJ2-7	few	NA	TGTGCCTGCGCCCGGGTCCACGAGCAGTACTTC	CACARVHEQYF
TRBV7-2	TRBJ2-3	NA	TRBD2	TGTGCCAGCAGCCGTACTAGCGGATACACAGATACGCAGTATTTT	CASSRTSGYTDTQYF
TRBV19	TRBJ1-4	NA	NA	TGTGCCAGTAGTATAGGAAGGATTCTAGGTGAAAAACTGTTTTTT	CASSIGRILGEKLFF
TRBV9	TRBJ1-1	NA	TRBD1	TGTGCCAGCAGCACCTCGGGACAGGGGAGCACTGAAGCTTTCTTT	CASSTSGQGSTEAFF
TRBV6-1	TRBJ1-5	few	NA	TGTGCCAGCAGCGGCGGTGGGGGGAGGCAGCCCCAGCATTTT	CASSGGGGRQPQHF
TRBV30	TRBJ2-3	NA	TRBD2	TGTGCCTGGTCGGCGGGGGGCGCCACAGATACGCAGTATTTT	CAWSAGGATDTQYF
TRBV6-5	TRBJ2-7	NA	TRBD1	TGTGCCAGCAGTTACTCGAGACAGGGTTACCACGAGCAGTACTTC	CASSYSRQGYHEQYF
TRBV12-5	TRBJ1-1	NA	TRBD1	TGTGCTAGTGGTTTGGTAAGCTGGGACAGGGAGCGGAACACTGAAGCTTTCTTT	CASGLVSWDRERNTEAFF
TRBV18	TRBJ2-7	NA	NA	TGTGCCAGCTCACCTTTCTGGAGTCCTAGCTCCTACGAGCAGTACTTC	CASSPFWSPSSYEQYF
TRBV6-6	TRBJ1-2	NA	NA	TGTGCCAGCAGTTACTTACAGGGAGAGGGAAGCTACACCTTC	CASSYLQGEGSYTF
TRBV5-6	TRBJ2-7	few	NA	TGTGCCAGCAGCTTACTCAGGGGTTACGAGCAGTACTTC	CASSLLRGYEQYF
TRBV5-1	TRBJ1-2	NA	NA	TGCGCCAGCAGCCAAGAGGCGGTGGGCTATGGCTACACCTTC	CASSQEAVGYGYTF
TRBV30	TRBJ1-2	NA	NA	TGTGCCTGGAGTGTAAGGAGGGGCTATGGCTACACCTTC	CAWSVRRGYGYTF
TRBV9	TRBJ1-6	NA	NA	TGTGCCAGCAGCGTTAGGGGGTCATCACCCCTCCACTTT	CASSVRGSSPLHF
TRBV18	TRBJ1-1	NA	TRBD1	TGTGCCAGCTCACCGGAACAGGGGGGTGAAGCTTTCTTT	CASSPEQGGEAFF
TRBV7-9	TRBJ1-2	few	NA	TGTGCCAGCAGTCGTCCAGGGATCTATGGCTACACCTTC	CASSRPGIYGYTF
TRBV10-3	TRBJ1-2	NA	NA	TGTGCCATCAGTCGAGACTATGGCTACACCTTC	CAISRDYGYTF
TRBV19	TRBJ1-5	NA	NA	TGTGCCAGTACGAACAGGGCAGGGAATCAGCCCCAGCATTTT	CASTNRAGNQPQHF
TRBV19	TRBJ1-3	few	NA	TGTGCCACTACTGGGACACCGGCGTTTGGTGGAAACACCATATATTTT	CATTGTPAFGGNTIYF
TRBV9	TRBJ2-5	NA	TRBD2	TGTGCCAGCAGCTCGGGAGGACTAGCGGGAGATTACGAGACCCAGTACTTC	CASSSGGLAGDYETQYF
TRBV6-5	TRBJ1-1	NA	NA	TGTGCCAGCACCCTGACAGCCCATAACACTGAAGCTTTCTTT	CASTLTAHNTEAFF
TRBV28	TRBJ2-5	NA	TRBD2	TGTGCCAGCACCAAGAGCGGGAGGGAGACCCAGTACTTC	CASTKSGRETQYF
TRBV12-2	TRBJ2-3	NA	NA	TGTGCAAGTCGCTTATCAGCGGGGGGGCCACTAACGCAGTATTTT	CASRLSAGGPLTQYF
TRBV13	TRBJ1-4	once	NA	TGTGCCAGCAGCCCAGGCGGGGGATTGGAAAAACTGTTTTTT	CASSPGGGLEKLFF
TRBV6-5	TRBJ2-7	NA	TRBD1	TGTGCCAGCAGTTACTCGAAGACAGGGGGCATGTACTTC	CASSYSKTGGMYF
TRBV7-2	TRBJ2-7	NA	TRBD2	TGTGCCAGCAGTATAGCGGGAGGGGGATACGAGCAGTACTTC	CASSIAGGGYEQYF
TRBV27	TRBJ1-2	few	NA	TGTGCCAGCAGTTTATCGGTCAGGAACTATGGCTACACCTTC	CASSLSVRNYGYTF
TRBV27	TRBJ2-7	few	TRBD1	TGTGCCAGCAACCTCGACAGGGCCTACGAGCAGTACTTC	CASNLDRAYEQYF
TRBV29-1	TRBJ1-2	few	NA	TGCAGCGGTGCCTCAGGGCGGTCGCAGAATGGCTACACCTTC	CSGASGRSQNGYTF
TRBV28	TRBJ1-1	NA	NA	TGTGCCAGCAGTCTAGGACAGCTCCATAACACTGAAGCTTTCTTT	CASSLGQLHNTEAFF
TRBV9	TRBJ2-5	few	TRBD1	TGTGCCAGCAGCGTAGCCCCGGGACAGGGAAAGACCCAGTACTTC	CASSVAPGQGKTQYF
TRBV25-1	TRBJ1-2	NA	TRBD1	TGTGCCAGCAGTGAAGTTGGGGCAGTGGGACAGTATGGCTACACCTTC	CASSEVGAVGQYGYTF
TRBV7-3	TRBJ2-7	NA	TRBD2	TGTGCCAGCAGCGTCACTAGCGGGAGCTACGAGCAGTACTTC	CASSVTSGSYEQYF
TRBV7-9	TRBJ2-2	NA	NA	TGTGCCAGCAGCCCCACAGGGTCAACGAACACCGGGGAGCTGTTTTTT	CASSPTGSTNTGELFF
TRBV7-8	TRBJ2-7	NA	TRBD1	TGTGCCAGCAGCTTAGCTCTAAGCCCGGGACAGATATACTACGAGCAGTACTTC	CASSLALSPGQIYYEQYF
TRBV7-3	TRBJ2-3	NA	TRBD1	TGTGCCAGCAGCTTTCTAGGGGGCCCCACAGATACGCAGTATTTT	CASSFLGGPTDTQYF
TRBV7-9	TRBJ2-7	NA	TRBD1	TGTGCCAGCAGCGGGACAGGGGGCTCCGAGCAGTACTTC	CASSGTGGSEQYF
TRBV14	TRBJ2-1	few	NA	TGTGCCAGCAGCCTACAGGGATCCTCCTACAATGAGCAGTTCTTC	CASSLQGSSYNEQFF
TRBV30	TRBJ2-7	once	TRBD1	TGTGCCTGGAGAGGGGACAGGGGACCCTACGAGCAGTACTTC	CAWRGDRGPYEQYF
TRBV28	TRBJ2-7	NA	TRBD2	TGTGCCACCGAGCGGGAGGGCCTCTACGAGCAGTACTTC	CATEREGLYEQYF
TRBV7-3	TRBJ2-3	once	TRBD2	TGTGCCAGCAGCCCGCTTCCCCTCGGGACTAGCAGCACAGATACGCAGTATTTT	CASSPLPLGTSSTDTQYF
TRBV11-1	TRBJ2-3	NA	NA	TGTGCCAGCAGCTTATCCAGGGGCGTGTTTAAGACAGATACGCAGTATTTT	CASSLSRGVFKTDTQYF
TRBV11-1	TRBJ2-7	NA	NA	TGTGCCAGCACCCTGGGAACTAGCTTTGGCTACGAGCAGTACTTC	CASTLGTSFGYEQYF
TRBV19	TRBJ1-1	NA	NA	TGTGCCAGTAGTATTCTAGGGGGTGAAGCTTTCTTT	CASSILGGEAFF
TRBV29-1	TRBJ2-2	NA	TRBD1	TGCAGCGTTGGAAGGGGGCAGTACGGGGAGCTGTTTTTT	CSVGRGQYGELFF